This T cell receptor beta chain emerged from a study of blood T cell repertoires in COVID-19. For the study at large: In each case, the material was cDNA or gDNA derived from T cells, B-cell-depleted T cells, or PBMCs.

With V trimmed by 0 bases and J by 2 bases, 5 bases remained unmatched. There are 16 residues in the CDR3. The germline V gene encodes CDR1 SGHTS and CDR2 YDEGEE. Measured with immunoSEQ multiplex PCR; TCRdb has only the in-frame clones, and not every one. The sample lists 150,000 or so clones, roughly 80% occurring once. Participant-given clinical history determined each cohort assignment. What was sequenced was PBMCs or T cells enriched from blood (not recorded which). The rearrangement joins TRBV5-8 to TRBJ2-1; 7 positions agree with TRBD2. This TCR derives from a man between 45 and 60 years old who had recovered from COVID-19. In DNA form, the CDR3 reads TGTGCCAGCAGCTTGGGGACGGGAGGTCCCTACAATGAGCAGTTCTTC. It translates to CASSLGTGGPYNEQFF.